Listed here are 21 T cell receptor beta chains from one sample, sequenced in a study of blood T cell repertoires in COVID-19. Sequenced by immunoSEQ multiplex PCR; TCRdb stores in-frame clones only, minus some. The data show 150,000 or so clones, around 82% seen once. Material for sequencing was peripheral blood. These receptors were collected from a man in his sixties with COVID-19, enrolled during active disease.

The chain recombines TRBV19 with TRBJ1-5; TRBD1 agrees at 8 bases. The CDR3 length is 13 residues. The germline gives CDR1 LNHDA, CDR2 SQIVND (reference sequence). Trimming cost V 6 bases and J 6 bases; bases outside gene matches: 4. The CDR3 DNA reads TGTGCCAGTAGCCAGACAGGGGTTCAGCCCCAGCATTTT. Encoded protein: CASSQTGVQPQHF.

The chain links TRBV5-1 to TRBJ1-6; maybe TRBD1 (6 bases). This CDR3 has 15 amino acids. CDR1 is SGHRS and CDR2 is YFSETQ in the germline V gene. V was trimmed by 1 base and J by 5 bases, leaving 10 bases between them. This chain's CDR3 is CASSLIPGDNSPLHF. The CDR3 DNA reads as TGCGCCAGCAGCTTGATCCCAGGGGATAATTCACCCCTCCACTTT.

The chain couples TRBV4-3 to TRBJ2-7, with 8 bases aligning to TRBD2. The CDR3 spans 16 residues. V trimming: 0 bases; J trimming: 6 bases; junction bases outside the gene matches: 10. In germline, CDR1 is LGHNA, CDR2 YSLEER. The CDR3 loop is CASSQDARSGSGEQYF. The DNA for the CDR3 is TGCGCCAGCAGCCAAGACGCGAGGAGCGGGAGTGGCGAGCAGTACTTC.

The chain uses TRBV28 and TRBJ1-5; D perhaps matches TRBD1 (5 bases). CDR1 MDHEN and CDR2 SYDVKM come from the germline V gene. Trimming shortened V by 1 base and J by 7 bases, and 14 bases separated the two germline ends. The CDR3 totals 15 residues. The CDR3 DNA reads TGTGCCAGCAGTTTATCGGTCCAGGGTACCCAGCCCCAGCATTTT. Translating gives CASSLSVQGTQPQHF.

The V call is TRBV21-1, the J call TRBJ2-2; the D call in the table, TRBD1, was not verified against the DNA. TRBV21-1 is tagged as a pseudogene. The CDR3 sequence is 16 residues long. CDR3 amino acids: CASSQRTGGGTGELFF. In DNA form, the CDR3 reads TGTGCCAGCAGCCAACGGACAGGGGGAGGCACCGGGGAGCTGTTTTTT.

The genes are TRBV29-1 and TRBJ1-1, with TRBD1 identical over 7 bases. CDR1 is SQVTM and CDR2 is ANQGSEA in the germline V gene. Losses at the gene ends were 7 bases for V and 7 bases for J; bases not matched to a gene: 9. The CDR3 is 12 amino acids. In DNA form, the CDR3 reads TGCAGCGACTGGGACAGACATAATGAAGCTTTCTTT. This translates into CSDWDRHNEAFF. Full variable domain (remainder filled in from reference TRBV29-1 and TRBJ1-1): SAVISQKPSRDICQRGTSLTIQCQVDSQVTMMFWYRQQPGQSLTLIATANQGSEATYESGFVIDKFPISRPNLTFSTLTVSNMSPEDSSIYLCSDWDRHNEAFFGQGTRLTVV.

This chain connects TRBV12-3 or TRBV12-4 to TRBJ2-2; possible D gene TRBD1, 5 bases. CDR3 length equals 13 residues. V was pared by 5 bases and J by 3 bases, with 7 bases between. CDR3 sequence (DNA): TGTGCCAGCAGTCGACAGTACACCGGGGAGCTGTTTTTT. This gives the protein CASSRQYTGELFF.

The genes are TRBV28 and TRBJ1-2; the match to TRBD1 covers 7 bases. The V gene end was trimmed by 5 bases and the J gene end by 8 bases; junction bases not matched to a gene: 8. Germline CDR1 MDHEN, CDR2 SYDVKM. The CDR3 length is 13 residues. The CDR3 nucleotides read TGTGCCAGCAGTACCCGACAGGGTCGAGGCTACACCTTC. The encoded protein is CASSTRQGRGYTF.

The J gene is TRBJ1-3, the V gene TRBV7-2, with D tentatively TRBD1 (6 bases). Germline CDR1 reads SGHTA; CDR2 reads FQGNSA. V was clipped by 1 base and J by 3 bases, with 13 bases between them. This CDR3 is built from 16 residues. The chain's CDR3 is CASSLVGQGYGNTIYF. In DNA form, the CDR3 reads TGTGCCAGCAGCTTAGTGGGGCAGGGGTATGGAAACACCATATATTTT.

This clone was recorded a few times. The chain is built from TRBV7-2 and TRBJ1-1; a weak D match, TRBD1 (5 bases). This CDR3 spans 16 amino acids. Trimming took off 1 base at V and 0 bases at J, with 12 bases between the two ends. Germline V CDR1 and CDR2: SGHTA, FQGNSA. CDR3 DNA: TGTGCCAGCAGCTTAGGGGCAGGGAACATGAACACTGAAGCTTTCTTT. This sequence encodes CASSLGAGNMNTEAFF. Full variable domain (rest looked up from reference TRBV7-2 and TRBJ1-1): GAGVSQSPSNKVTEKGKDVELRCDPISGHTALYWYRQSLGQGLEFLIYFQGNSAPDKSGLPSDRFSAERTGGSVSTLTIQRTQQEDSAVYLCASSLGAGNMNTEAFFGQGTRLTVV.

The V and J genes are TRBV24-1 and TRBJ2-2; D perhaps matches TRBD1 (6 bases). Germline-derived CDR1 and CDR2 are KGHDR and SFDVKD. CDR3 length: 16 residues. V was shortened by 3 bases and J by 3 bases, with 13 bases between the two germline ends. This CDR3 reads CATSDPRGHDTGELFF. CDR3 DNA: TGTGCCACCAGTGATCCCAGGGGTCATGACACCGGGGAGCTGTTTTTT.

Points on this clone: The sample has other DNA sequences that encode this CDR3 too. The V call is TRBV24-1, the J call TRBJ1-5; possible D gene TRBD1, 5 bases. V was shortened by 5 bases and J by 4 bases, with 11 bases between the two germline ends. Germline V gives CDR1 KGHDR, CDR2 SFDVKD. The CDR3 consists of 14 residues. The CDR3 DNA is TGTGCCACCAGTGTTACAGGTGGGAATCAGCCCCAGCATTTT. It yields the protein CATSVTGGNQPQHF.

The J gene is TRBJ1-2, the V gene TRBV12-3 or TRBV12-4; D is unresolved. The CDR3 is 13 amino acids. The V end was cut by 5 bases, the J end by 6 bases, with 13 bases between. CDR3: CASSLTGKDGYTF. The CDR3 nucleotides are TGTGCCAGCAGTCTCACCGGGAAGGATGGCTACACCTTC.

The V call is TRBV24-1, the J call TRBJ1-2; TRBD1 agrees at 8 bases. Looked up from germline, CDR1 is KGHDR and CDR2 is SFDVKD. With V trimmed by 2 bases and J by 6 bases, 7 bases remained unmatched. The CDR3 is 15 amino acids. CDR3 residues: CATSDSPDRGNGYTF. CDR3 DNA sequence: TGTGCCACCAGTGATTCCCCCGACAGGGGCAATGGCTACACCTTC.

The rearrangement joins TRBV9 to TRBJ1-2, with D unclear. The CDR3 contains 15 residues. Germline V lookup: CDR1 SGDLS, CDR2 YYNGEE. V was clipped by 1 base and J by 4 bases, with 14 bases between them. CDR3 loop: CASSVYLSDTYGYTF. CDR3 DNA sequence: TGTGCCAGCAGCGTATATCTATCAGACACCTATGGCTACACCTTC. The full variable domain, its missing parts supplied by reference TRBV9 and TRBJ1-2, is DSGVTQTPKHLITATGQRVTLRCSPRSGDLSVYWYQQSLDQGLQFLIQYYNGEERAKGNILERFSAQQFPDLHSELNLSSLELGDSALYFCASSVYLSDTYGYTFGSGTRLTVV.

CDR3 sequence (DNA): TGTGCCAGCAGCTTGGCAGGGGTAGCTTTCTTT. Translation: CASSLAGVAFF. The chain uses TRBV5-6 and TRBJ1-1, with a possible D match to TRBD1 (6 bases). CDR3 size: 11 residues. Germline CDR1 reads SGHDT; CDR2 reads YYEEEE. Trimming shortened V by 0 bases and J by 10 bases, and 7 bases separated the two germline ends.

The chain links TRBV28 to TRBJ1-1; no reliable D call. Trimming pared 3 bases from V and 1 base from J, leaving 9 bases between. There are 14 residues in the CDR3. The germline gives CDR1 MDHEN, CDR2 SYDVKM. In DNA form, the CDR3 reads TGTGCCAGCAGTTTGCAACAGCAGAACACTGAAGCTTTCTTT. Its protein product is CASSLQQQNTEAFF. Based on the CDR3 plus reference TRBV28 and TRBJ1-1, the full variable domain is DVKVTQSSRYLVKRTGEKVFLECVQDMDHENMFWYRQDPGLGLRLIYFSYDVKMKEKGDIPEGYSVSREKKERFSLILESASTNQTSMYLCASSLQQQNTEAFFGQGTRLTVV.

This chain joins TRBV27 and TRBJ1-6, with TRBD1 matching 8 bases. The CDR3 runs 14 residues. Germline trimming cut 5 bases from V and 6 bases from J; bases unmatched to any gene: 3. Germline CDR1 MNHEY, CDR2 SMNVEV (reference sequence). The CDR3 coding sequence is TGTGCCAGCAGTAGACAGGGGCGTAATTCACCCCTCCACTTT. Translated, it gives CASSRQGRNSPLHF.

V usage is TRBV7-8 and J usage is TRBJ1-2; TRBD1 aligns across 8 bases. Germline loops: CDR1 SGHVS, CDR2 FQNEAQ. Germline trimming cut 5 bases from V and 4 bases from J; bases unmatched to any gene: 6. The CDR3 sequence is 14 residues long. The CDR3 sequence is CASSPKDRAYGYTF. CDR3 coding DNA: TGTGCCAGCAGCCCGAAGGACAGGGCCTATGGCTACACCTTC.

The CDR3 DNA reads as TGCAGCGTTGATTCAGGGGCGATGTTCTTC. Translation gives CSVDSGAMFF. The chain uses TRBV29-1 and TRBJ2-1; TRBD1 is a possible D gene (6 bases). Between the trimmed V and J ends, which lost 3 bases and 15 bases, there was a span of 12 bases. This CDR3 contains 10 residues. Germline V gene sequence: CDR1 SQVTM, CDR2 ANQGSEA.

This sequence joins TRBV7-9 and TRBJ1-6; D is unclear. Germline lookup yields CDR1 SEHNR and CDR2 FQNEAQ (reference sequence). The CDR3 extends over 13 amino acids. Trimming removed 5 bases from V and 9 bases from J, with 11 bases in between. CDR3 in amino acids: CASSLGRGSPLHF. In DNA, the CDR3 is TGTGCCAGCAGCCTCGGAAGAGGTTCACCCCTCCACTTT.